This TCR beta chain came from a study of blood T cell repertoires in COVID-19 (dated by TCRdb to the early 2020s). Background for the entire study: Collaborator samples came from the United States, Italy and Spain and covered acute and convalescent phases of COVID-19. The prospective study material was composed of cDNA or gDNA derived from T cells, B-cell-depleted T cells, or PBMCs. Subjects who had been exposed to COVID-19, were actively infected with it, or had recovered from it provided the deeply sampled blood TCRbeta repertoires that made up the dataset. The repertoires were released in a freely available public database intended as a resource for research on the immune response to SARS-CoV-2. The samples were drawn from the first 160 participants of the ongoing ImmuneRACE study and from 950 to 1,500 subjects provided by 6 global collaborators. Sample metadata almost always included a de-identified subject ID, COVID-19 status, age in years and sex. HLA class I and class II types, where available, came from metadata supplied by the sample provider rather than from assay-based typing.

General study outcomes and caveats: The amount of clinical and demographic metadata varied by source and participant and was provided uncurated.

Each collaborating institution followed its own protocols to collect whole blood in K2EDTA tubes. For TCRbeta analysis, collaborator samples were shipped as frozen whole blood, as isolated PBMCs, or as DNA extracted from either sample type. This clone appeared once. There is no known antigen for this receptor. One base away there is no much larger clone; base qualities are not given. The immunoSEQ Assay, a bias-controlled multiplex PCR, was used to amplify TCRbeta CDR3 regions from genomic DNA. The original methods were these. Nucleated cell counts per sample were estimated from amplification of reference gene primers within the assay. To quantify the absolute abundance of each unique TCRbeta CDR3 rearrangement, sequence reads were collapsed and filtered. For each sample, productive Simpson clonality was calculated as the square root of Simpson's diversity index across productive rearrangements. Drawn from immuneACCESS, this table holds only the in-frame rearrangements with V and J called that TCRdb kept. Clones are partly lost; checked studies trace under half to an unresolved V gene and leave the rest unexplained. V, J and clone size reflect that table, while D and trimming were determined from the DNA. A total of more than 110,000 clones appear in this sample, approximately 87% of them only once. The top ten clonotypes cover 3.5% to 5.5% of the sample.

According to the germline V gene, CDR1 reads SGHDN and CDR2 reads FVKESK. The CDR3 measures 17 amino acids from cysteine to phenylalanine. This entry keeps only the CDR3 DNA: 51 bases, framed from base 1. At the junction V is shortened by 2 bases and J by 3 bases, with 16 bases in between. The sample comprised peripheral blood. The rearranged chain carries TRBV14 and TRBJ2-2, with a tentative D gene TRBD2 over 6 matching bases. The sequence was obtained from a woman in her 40s with acute or convalescent COVID-19. The CDR3 protein is CASSQLSGVGDTGELFF. The base sequence is TGTGCCAGCAGCCAACTTTCGGGGGTCGGGGACACCGGGGAGCTGTTTTTT.